These T cell receptor beta chains were read from a single sample in a study of cytomegalovirus exposure and HLA in healthy donors. Libraries were prepared by immunoSEQ multiplex PCR; TCRdb keeps only in-frame clonotypes and omits some of them. Of 150,000 or so clones in the sample, roughly 77% were seen once. Sequencing was done on a sample of PBMCs. The receptors here all came from a man aged 18 to 35 in good health and CMV-seropositive. Both conserved end residues are part of each CDR3. A D gene is named only where the DNA matches it firmly. Size is omitted from some rows. Given values are once, few, many or a class for expanded clones.

V gene	clone size	J gene	D gene	CDR3 length	CDR3 protein	CDR3 DNA
TRBV6-5	-	TRBJ2-7	TRBD1	13	CASSRDRSWEQYF	TGTGCCAGCAGCCGGGACAGGTCATGGGAGCAGTACTTC
TRBV10-3	-	TRBJ1-5	-	15	CAISVGRDSNQPQHF	TGTGCCATCAGTGTAGGCAGGGATAGCAATCAGCCCCAGCATTTT
TRBV11-3	-	TRBJ1-4	-	16	CASSLRYPPGEAGIFF	TGTGCCAGCAGCCTACGTTATCCCCCAGGAGAGGCAGGGATTTTTTTT
TRBV19	once	TRBJ2-7	TRBD1	15	CASSTTGTGSYEQYF	TGTGCCAGTAGTACAACCGGGACAGGGTCCTACGAGCAGTACTTC
TRBV30	few	TRBJ2-2	-	15	CATAAVNANTGELFF	TGTGCCACAGCAGCGGTCAACGCGAACACCGGGGAGCTGTTTTTT
TRBV6-5	few	TRBJ2-2	TRBD2	14	CASNPTSGSGELFF	TGTGCCAGCAACCCCACTAGCGGCAGCGGGGAGCTGTTTTTT
TRBV5-1	-	TRBJ1-2	-	12	CASSLSGGGYTF	TGCGCCAGCAGCTTGTCCGGGGGAGGCTACACCTTC
TRBV7-9	-	TRBJ2-3	-	14	CASSLRGATDTQYF	TGTGCCAGCAGCTTACGCGGGGCCACAGATACGCAGTATTTT
TRBV7-9	-	TRBJ2-1	TRBD2	18	CASSLGQLSGSGYNEQFF	TGTGCCAGCAGCTTAGGACAACTCAGCGGGAGCGGGTACAATGAGCAGTTCTTC
TRBV6-1	-	TRBJ2-7	-	14	CASSEMSLAYEQYF	TGTGCCAGCAGTGAAATGAGTCTCGCCTACGAGCAGTACTTC
TRBV28	-	TRBJ1-2	TRBD1	16	CASSQGGTGGDYGYTF	TGTGCCAGCAGTCAAGGGGGAACAGGGGGCGACTATGGCTACACCTTC
TRBV28	once	TRBJ2-1	TRBD1	16	CASNLRTGTVWSEQFF	TGTGCCAGCAACCTTCGCACCGGGACAGTTTGGAGTGAGCAGTTCTTC
TRBV5-1	-	TRBJ2-3	-	14	CASSLAELVGTQYF	TGCGCCAGCAGCTTGGCCGAGTTGGTTGGTACGCAGTATTTT
TRBV7-9	-	TRBJ1-2	-	16	CSSSLAYVDRAGGYTF	TGTTCCAGCAGCTTAGCCTATGTGGATAGGGCGGGTGGCTACACCTTC
TRBV5-1	-	TRBJ1-1	TRBD1	13	CASSSGPGQEAFF	TGCGCCAGCAGCTCCGGCCCGGGACAGGAAGCTTTCTTT
TRBV10-2	-	TRBJ1-4	-	13	CASSESVGEKLFF	TGCGCCAGCAGTGAGTCGGTCGGGGAAAAACTGTTTTTT
TRBV7-9	few	TRBJ1-4	-	13	CASSLDTTGKLFF	TGTGCCAGCAGCTTAGACACAACGGGAAAACTGTTTTTT
TRBV27	-	TRBJ2-3	-	15	CASSFGLLGTDTQYF	TGTGCCAGCAGTTTCGGACTCTTAGGGACAGATACGCAGTATTTT
TRBV2	-	TRBJ2-1	TRBD2	16	CASSDGLADSKDEQFF	TGTGCCAGCAGTGATGGTCTAGCGGATTCAAAGGACGAGCAGTTCTTC
TRBV28	few	TRBJ1-5	-	15	CASSLEIRGNQPQHF	TGTGCCAGCAGTTTAGAAATACGGGGCAATCAGCCCCAGCATTTT
TRBV19	-	TRBJ2-7	-	16	CASSIVGIAERGEQYF	TGTGCCAGTAGTATAGTAGGGATAGCGGAGCGTGGCGAGCAGTACTTC
TRBV4-2	-	TRBJ2-3	TRBD2	16	CASSQGTSGLTDTQYF	TGTGCCAGCAGCCAAGGAACTAGCGGACTCACAGATACGCAGTATTTT
TRBV29-1	few	TRBJ2-7	-	13	CSVPDYRGHEQYF	TGCAGCGTACCGGACTATCGGGGTCACGAGCAGTACTTC
TRBV7-2	once	TRBJ2-1	-	14	CASSPTYNYNEQFF	TGTGCCAGCAGCCCCACCTATAACTACAATGAGCAGTTCTTC
TRBV27	-	TRBJ1-2	-	13	CASSLREDYGYTF	TGTGCCAGCAGTTTAAGGGAGGACTATGGCTACACCTTC
TRBV7-9	-	TRBJ2-5	TRBD2	14	CASSSPSGQETQYF	TGTGCCAGCAGTTCGCCTAGCGGGCAAGAGACCCAGTACTTC
TRBV27	-	TRBJ2-3	-	18	CASSYLFHGPGKADTQYF	TGTGCCAGCTCTTACCTCTTTCACGGGCCAGGGAAAGCGGATACGCAGTATTTT
TRBV7-9	-	TRBJ1-3	-	14	CASSSRGSGNTIYF	TGTGCCAGCAGTTCCAGGGGATCTGGAAACACCATATATTTT
TRBV10-2	-	TRBJ2-7	TRBD2	14	CASSVLAGGSEQYF	TGCGCCAGCAGTGTCCTAGCGGGAGGGTCCGAGCAGTACTTC
TRBV5-4	-	TRBJ1-2	-	13	CASGQGSNYGYTF	TGTGCCAGCGGCCAGGGGAGCAACTATGGCTACACCTTC
TRBV5-1	-	TRBJ2-7	-	16	CASSPRLGRDFYEQYF	TGCGCCAGCAGCCCGCGGCTAGGTCGGGACTTCTACGAGCAGTACTTC
TRBV5-1	-	TRBJ2-3	-	14	CASSLGPPTDTQYF	TGCGCCAGCAGCTTGGGGCCACCGACAGATACGCAGTATTTT
TRBV28	-	TRBJ1-2	-	15	CASSSPGGGIYGYTF	TGTGCCAGCAGTTCCCCGGGGGGGGGAATATATGGCTACACCTTC
TRBV30	-	TRBJ1-2	TRBD1	13	CAWSLGQGHGYTF	TGTGCCTGGAGTCTCGGACAGGGGCATGGCTACACCTTC
TRBV28	few	TRBJ1-2	TRBD1	16	CASSISYGTGGRGYTF	TGTGCCAGCAGTATATCATACGGGACAGGGGGCCGCGGCTACACCTTC
TRBV4-1	-	TRBJ1-1	-	15	CASSADRGLNTEAFF	TGCGCCAGCAGCGCCGATAGGGGCCTGAACACTGAAGCTTTCTTT
TRBV7-6	-	TRBJ2-7	TRBD1	14	CASTPGWQGAEQYF	TGTGCCAGCACCCCCGGGTGGCAGGGGGCCGAGCAGTACTTC
TRBV7-3	-	TRBJ1-6	-	14	CASSSTGYNSPLHF	TGTGCCAGCAGCTCGACGGGCTATAATTCACCCCTCCACTTT
TRBV19	-	TRBJ2-3	TRBD2	15	CASSIKTSGRGTQYF	TGTGCCAGTAGTATTAAAACTAGCGGGAGAGGTACGCAGTATTTT
TRBV6-4	few	TRBJ1-2	-	12	CASSAAGVGYTF	TGTGCCAGCAGTGCGGCAGGGGTTGGCTACACCTTC
TRBV9	-	TRBJ2-1	-	15	CASSNTGTTLNEQFF	TGTGCCAGCAGCAATACCGGGACAACGCTTAATGAGCAGTTCTTC
TRBV5-4	-	TRBJ2-7	TRBD2	15	CASSQPGGLGYEQYF	TGTGCCAGCAGTCAGCCCGGAGGACTAGGCTACGAGCAGTACTTC
TRBV5-1	-	TRBJ2-3	-	17	CASRSHWGRQATDTQYF	TGCGCCAGCAGATCCCATTGGGGGCGACAGGCCACAGATACGCAGTATTTT
TRBV4-1	-	TRBJ1-2	-	15	CASSQVFTGTYGYTF	TGCGCCAGCAGCCAAGTCTTTACAGGGACCTATGGCTACACCTTC
TRBV18	-	TRBJ2-6	TRBD2	19	CASSPPIAGYKPGANVLTF	TGTGCCAGCTCACCGCCAATAGCGGGATATAAACCTGGGGCCAACGTCCTGACTTTC
TRBV6-1	once	TRBJ2-2	-	14	CASSESQGQGELFF	TGTGCCAGCAGTGAATCCCAGGGACAAGGGGAGCTGTTTTTT
TRBV19	-	TRBJ1-1	-	12	CASRGTYTEAFF	TGTGCTTCACGGGGGACCTACACTGAAGCTTTCTTT